This is a list of T cell receptor beta chains from one sample in a study of OX40 agonist ivuxolimab in advanced cancers. TCRdb keeps only in-frame clones here, not all; method: immunoSEQ multiplex PCR. The sample lists 100,000 to 150,000 clones; roughly 92% were seen once. The material sequenced was CD4+ or CD8+ T cells sorted from blood, taken in a trial of the OX40 agonist ivuxolimab. The receptor source for this set is an adult with an advanced solid tumor such as melanoma, head and neck, liver or kidney cancer. The CDR3 runs from the conserved cysteine through the conserved F or W. A D gene is named only where the DNA matches it firmly. Expanded clones get a size class; other rows say once, few or many, or leave the size out.

TRBJ1-1 | TRBV2 | NA | TRBD1 | CASSEIGTGYNTEAFF | TGTGCCAGCAGTGAAATTGGGACAGGATATAACACTGAAGCTTTCTTT
TRBJ2-1 | TRBV11-2 | once | TRBD2 | CASSFIHSGVSSYNEQFF | TGTGCCAGCAGCTTCATACATAGCGGGGTTAGCTCCTACAATGAGCAGTTCTTC
TRBJ2-7 | TRBV28 | NA | TRBD2 | CASSRPTSGRYEQYF | TGTGCCAGCAGCCGACCGACTAGCGGGAGATACGAGCAGTACTTC
TRBJ2-1 | TRBV28 | once | TRBD2 | CASSLGLALLNEQFF | TGTGCCAGCAGTTTGGGACTAGCGCTTCTCAATGAGCAGTTCTTC
TRBJ2-3 | TRBV4-3 | NA | TRBD2 | CASSQGTSGTTQYF | TGCGCCAGCAGCCAAGGGACTAGCGGGACCACGCAGTATTTT
TRBJ1-1 | TRBV10-3 | once | TRBD1 | CAISDPLQGAGTEAFF | TGTGCCATCAGTGACCCTCTCCAGGGGGCCGGTACTGAAGCTTTCTTT
TRBJ1-2 | TRBV7-9 | NA | NA | CASSLDGGGPYGYTF | TGTGCCAGCAGCTTAGATGGGGGGGGACCCTATGGCTACACCTTC
TRBJ1-1 | TRBV10-3 | NA | NA | CAISAGFMNTEAFF | TGTGCCATCAGCGCCGGGTTCATGAACACTGAAGCTTTCTTT
TRBJ2-7 | TRBV5-8 | NA | NA | CATLASIHEQYF | TGTGCCACACTAGCTTCCATTCACGAGCAGTACTTC
TRBJ2-5 | TRBV7-2 | NA | NA | CASSPRREAQYF | TGTGCCAGCAGCCCCCGCCGAGAGGCCCAGTACTTC
TRBJ2-1 | TRBV29-1 | NA | TRBD2 | CSFRTSPGNEQFF | TGCAGCTTCCGGACTAGCCCCGGAAATGAGCAGTTCTTC
TRBJ1-1 | TRBV13 | NA | NA | CASSPAGTPGTEAFF | TGTGCCAGCAGCCCCGCCGGGACCCCTGGCACTGAAGCTTTCTTT
TRBJ2-5 | TRBV7-3 | NA | NA | CASSLRLASQETQYF | TGTGCCAGCAGCTTAAGGCTAGCGAGTCAAGAGACCCAGTACTTC
TRBJ1-4 | TRBV7-9 | NA | TRBD1 | CASSLGTGYEKLFF | TGTGCCAGCAGCTTAGGGACAGGGTATGAAAAACTGTTTTTT
TRBJ2-3 | TRBV7-3 | NA | TRBD1 | CASSWMPNGQGTDTQYF | TGTGCCAGCAGCTGGATGCCGAATGGACAGGGGACAGATACGCAGTATTTT
TRBJ2-1 | TRBV25-1 | NA | TRBD1 | CASSEPGGYNEQFF | TGTGCCAGCAGTGAGCCAGGGGGATACAATGAGCAGTTCTTC
TRBJ2-7 | TRBV5-4 | NA | NA | CASSLGGERSEQYF | TGTGCCAGCAGCTTAGGGGGGGAACGGAGCGAGCAGTACTTC
TRBJ1-5 | TRBV18 | NA | NA | CASSPGGPRDQPQHF | TGTGCCAGCTCACCAGGGGGCCCTAGGGATCAGCCCCAGCATTTT
TRBJ2-7 | TRBV5-4 | NA | TRBD1 | CASYSQQGDEKQYF | TGTGCCAGTTACTCCCAACAGGGGGATGAGAAGCAGTACTTC
TRBJ2-7 | TRBV11-2 | NA | NA | CASSYFSYEQYF | TGTGCCAGCAGCTACTTCTCCTACGAGCAGTACTTC
TRBJ2-7 | TRBV28 | NA | TRBD2 | CASSPQTSGRREQYF | TGTGCCAGCAGTCCCCAGACTAGCGGGAGGAGGGAGCAGTACTTC
TRBJ2-7 | TRBV27 | few | NA | CASSLGQGRTYEQYF | TGTGCCAGCAGTTTAGGGCAGGGGCGGACCTACGAGCAGTACTTC
TRBJ2-7 | TRBV6-5 | NA | NA | CASSYDRTTEQYF | TGTGCCAGCAGTTACGATAGGACAACCGAGCAGTACTTC
TRBJ2-5 | TRBV5-1 | NA | TRBD2 | CASRPRTSQETQYF | TGCGCCAGCAGGCCTCGGACTAGCCAGGAGACCCAGTACTTC
TRBJ1-2 | TRBV10-3 | NA | TRBD1 | CAISEPGGGYTF | TGTGCCATCAGTGAGCCAGGGGGTGGCTACACCTTC
TRBJ2-3 | TRBV28 | once | NA | CASSFRGSAQYF | TGTGCCAGCAGTTTCCGGGGAAGTGCGCAGTATTTT
TRBJ2-1 | TRBV19 | NA | TRBD2 | CASSTGLAGGTNEQFF | TGTGCCAGTAGTACTGGACTAGCGGGAGGGACCAATGAGCAGTTCTTC
TRBJ1-5 | TRBV28 | NA | TRBD1 | CASSLGQGGLYSNQPQHF | TGTGCCAGCAGTTTAGGACAGGGAGGGCTATATAGCAATCAGCCCCAGCATTTT
TRBJ2-3 | TRBV9 | NA | TRBD2 | CASSSSGGGSTDTQYF | TGTGCCAGCAGCTCTTCGGGAGGTGGTAGCACAGATACGCAGTATTTT
TRBJ1-3 | TRBV5-1 | NA | NA | CASSFKNTIYF | TGCGCCAGCAGCTTCAAAAACACCATATATTTT
TRBJ2-1 | TRBV28 | NA | TRBD2 | CASRGMGGRGEQFF | TGTGCCAGCAGGGGGATGGGCGGGAGAGGAGAGCAGTTCTTC
TRBJ1-2 | TRBV5-1 | NA | TRBD1 | CASSLEAGQGLGYTF | TGCGCCAGCAGCTTGGAAGCGGGACAGGGTCTCGGCTACACCTTC
TRBJ1-2 | TRBV19 | NA | NA | CASSAAPARRRGLIYLGGYTF | TGTGCCAGTAGTGCAGCCCCCGCCCGCCGCCGGGGGCTAATATATTTGGGTGGCTACACCTTC
TRBJ2-7 | TRBV4-1 | NA | NA | CASSQGIAGMLTYEQYF | TGCGCCAGCAGCCAAGGAATCGCCGGGATGTTAACCTACGAGCAGTACTTC
TRBJ2-7 | TRBV5-1 | NA | TRBD2 | CASSRGLAGSNYEQYF | TGCGCCAGCAGTAGGGGACTAGCGGGATCCAACTACGAGCAGTACTTC
TRBJ2-5 | TRBV25-1 | NA | NA | CASSERRGSKETQYF | TGTGCCAGCAGTGAACGTAGAGGCAGTAAAGAGACCCAGTACTTC
TRBJ2-1 | TRBV14 | NA | NA | CASSYYNEQFF | TGTGCCAGCAGCTACTACAATGAGCAGTTCTTC
TRBJ2-3 | TRBV7-2 | once | TRBD2 | CASSSLGGSASTDTQYF | TGTGCCAGCAGCTCGTTGGGCGGGAGTGCTAGCACAGATACGCAGTATTTT
TRBJ1-1 | TRBV6-6 | NA | NA | CASSYQNRGGTEAFF | TGTGCCAGCAGTTACCAAAACCGGGGGGGGACTGAAGCTTTCTTT
TRBJ2-7 | TRBV19 | NA | TRBD1 | CASNSGQGAVDEQYF | TGTGCCAGTAATTCGGGACAGGGGGCGGTCGACGAGCAGTACTTC
TRBJ1-5 | TRBV28 | NA | NA | CASSFQSSLSNQPQHF | TGTGCCAGCAGTTTCCAAAGCTCGCTTAGCAATCAGCCCCAGCATTTT
TRBJ1-3 | TRBV7-9 | NA | TRBD1 | CASSQGVRGAGNTIYF | TGTGCCAGCAGCCAGGGGGTTCGGGGCGCTGGAAACACCATATATTTT
TRBJ1-5 | TRBV7-2 | NA | TRBD1 | CASSLAQTGALRQPQHF | TGTGCCAGCAGCTTAGCGCAAACAGGGGCTCTCCGACAGCCCCAGCATTTT
TRBJ2-6 | TRBV7-2 | NA | NA | CASSSTASPGANVLTF | TGTGCCAGCAGCTCAACGGCCTCCCCTGGGGCCAACGTCCTGACTTTC
TRBJ2-6 | TRBV19 | NA | NA | CASRAGATGANVLTF | TGTGCCAGTAGAGCAGGGGCGACTGGGGCCAACGTCCTGACTTTC
TRBJ2-2 | TRBV30 | NA | NA | CAWRRGGRNTGELFF | TGTGCCTGGAGGAGGGGGGGCCGGAACACCGGGGAGCTGTTTTTT
TRBJ2-3 | TRBV2 | NA | NA | CASRSGTPSTDTQYF | TGTGCCAGCAGGTCCGGGACCCCAAGCACAGATACGCAGTATTTT
TRBJ2-6 | TRBV5-1 | NA | TRBD1 | CASSLNYPTGDGANVLTF | TGCGCCAGCAGCTTGAATTATCCGACAGGGGATGGGGCCAACGTCCTGACTTTC
TRBJ1-6 | TRBV27 | NA | NA | CASRLSLGVGFGSPLHF | TGTGCCAGCAGACTATCTTTAGGCGTGGGGTTCGGTTCACCCCTCCACTTT
TRBJ2-7 | TRBV7-9 | NA | NA | CASSPARDEQYF | TGTGCCAGCAGCCCCGCCCGGGACGAGCAGTACTTC
TRBJ1-2 | TRBV18 | NA | TRBD1 | CASSSTGVNYGYTF | TGTGCCAGCTCATCGACAGGGGTTAACTATGGCTACACCTTC
TRBJ2-7 | TRBV28 | NA | TRBD2 | CASRASGRKTYEQYF | TGTGCCAGCAGGGCTAGCGGGAGGAAAACCTACGAGCAGTACTTC
TRBJ2-4 | TRBV11-2 | NA | NA | CASSLGSPWGKNIQYF | TGTGCCAGCAGCTTAGGGAGTCCCTGGGGCAAAAACATTCAGTACTTC
TRBJ1-5 | TRBV5-8 | NA | NA | CASSRGPPSSPQHF | TGTGCCAGCAGCCGGGGACCCCCCTCGTCGCCCCAGCATTTT
TRBJ2-7 | TRBV6-6 | NA | NA | CASSPGGARTYYEQYF | TGTGCCAGCAGTCCAGGGGGGGCACGGACTTACTACGAGCAGTACTTC